The rows below give T cell receptor beta chains drawn from one sample of a study of blood T cell repertoires in COVID-19. Clones were sequenced by immunoSEQ multiplex PCR, and TCRdb holds only the in-frame ones, with some missing. The table lists about 260,000 clones, about 88% of them singletons, with roughly 1.9% in the top ten. The sequenced sample consisted of peripheral blood. The receptors were sampled from a man in his thirties or forties with active or convalescent COVID-19. The CDR3 runs from the conserved cysteine through the conserved F or W. The order of the fields is V gene, clone size, D gene, J gene, CDR3 DNA, CDR3 protein. The D gene is left open where the match is weak. Clone size is not always given. Where it is, it says once, few, many or a class for expanded clones.

>TRBV19|.|TRBD1|TRBJ1-5
TGTGCCAGTAGTAAGGACAGGGACGGTAATCAGCCCCAGCATTTT
CASSKDRDGNQPQHF
>TRBV7-9|.|.|TRBJ2-5
TGTGCCAGCAGCTTAGCCACAGGGTCGGGGACCCAGTACTTC
CASSLATGSGTQYF
>TRBV28|few|.|TRBJ1-2
TGTGCCAGCAGTTCCGGACCCCGGGGGGGTGGCTACACCTTC
CASSSGPRGGGYTF
>TRBV24-1|.|.|TRBJ2-3
TGTGCCACCAGTCGGGGGGATACGCAGTATTTT
CATSRGDTQYF
>TRBV9|.|TRBD2|TRBJ2-3
TGTGCCAGCAGCGTAACAGCGGGGCACACAGATACGCAGTATTTT
CASSVTAGHTDTQYF
>TRBV9|few|TRBD2|TRBJ2-1
TGTGCCAGCAGCGGCCGGGACTACACGGCCTCCTACAATGAGCAGTTCTTC
CASSGRDYTASYNEQFF
>TRBV7-2|.|.|TRBJ1-1
TGTGCCAGCAGCTTAGGGCACCCGGGGACTGAAGCTTTCTTT
CASSLGHPGTEAFF
>TRBV6-5|.|TRBD1|TRBJ1-6
TGTGCCAGCAGTTCGCCCAGACAGGGGGGCTCACCCCTCCACTTT
CASSSPRQGGSPLHF
>TRBV6-5|once|.|TRBJ1-6
TGTGCCAGCAGTTACATGGGGGCAGGTTCACCCCTCCACTTT
CASSYMGAGSPLHF
>TRBV6-1|.|.|TRBJ1-1
TGTGCCAGCAGTGATAAAGAAGAGTACACTGAAGCTTTCTTT
CASSDKEEYTEAFF
>TRBV9|.|TRBD1|TRBJ1-2
TGTGCCAGCAGCGTGTCCGACAGGGGGCAAGGCTACACCTTC
CASSVSDRGQGYTF
>TRBV2|.|.|TRBJ1-3
TGTGCCAGCAGCTGGGCCACTGACCGTGGAAACACCATATATTTT
CASSWATDRGNTIYF